These 31 T cell receptor beta chains came from one sample sequenced in a study of CD8+CD57+ T cells in acquired aplastic anemia. Profiles of TCR beta VDJ and CDR3 were generated from a genomic DNA template. TCRdb called the reads again in MiXCR, with one record for every CDR3 protein. The sample contains about 81,000 distinct CDR3 sequences, 40% to 55% of which appear only once. Sequenced: sorted CD4+, CD8+, or CD8+CD57+ T cells (not recorded which) from PBMCs. The receptors originated from a human donor in good health, serving as a control.

The genes are TRBV11-2 and TRBJ1-3; TRBD1 matches at 8 bases. CDR3 length: 16 amino acids. The germline CDR1 and CDR2 sequences are SGHAT and FQNNGV. V gave up 3 bases and J gave up 0 bases; unmatched junction bases: 4. The CDR3 DNA sequence: TGTGCCAGCAGCTTGGGGACAGGCATCTCTGGAAACACCATATATTTT. This encodes CASSLGTGISGNTIYF.

Of note for this clonotype: At one of its ends the junction is not consistent with the germline gene, which may arise from a read error. CDR3 loop: CASSRERGGGQYF. In DNA form, the CDR3 reads TGTGCCAGCAGCAGAGAACGAGGTGGAGGGCAGTACTTT. The V gene is TRBV15, the J gene TRBJ2-7; TRBD2 might be the D (6 bases). The CDR3 spans 13 residues. The V gene's germline CDR1 is LNHNV and CDR2 YYDKDF (reference sequence).

A remark on this clonotype: This sequence may be a read error, since a much larger clone differs from it by one base. The chain combines TRBV20-1 with TRBJ1-2; D is possibly TRBD1 (6 bases). The CDR3 consists of 11 residues. In germline, CDR1 is DFQATT, CDR2 SNEGSKA (reference sequence). The CDR3 is CSARAGVGCTF. The CDR3, as DNA: TGCAGTGCTAGGGCAGGGGTTGGCTGCACCTTC.

V gene TRBV15 combines with J gene TRBJ1-4; D is unresolved. CDR1 LNHNV and CDR2 YYDKDF come from the germline V gene (reference sequence). Trimming stripped 0 bases from V and 16 bases from J, with 15 bases between. CDR3 length equals 13 residues. The CDR3 DNA reads TGTGCCACCAGCAGAGATCCCGACGAGGCAGGGTTTTTT. Its translation: CATSRDPDEAGFF.

This clonotype was recorded a few times. This chain links TRBV5-1 with TRBJ1-1; TRBD1 might be the D (5 bases). Per the germline V gene, CDR1 is SGHRS and CDR2 is YFSETQ. Trimming took 4 bases from V and 1 from J, leaving 14 bases between them. There are 15 residues in the CDR3. The CDR3 region has the DNA TGCGCCAGCAGCGGGGGTGGGGCAGCGAACACTGAAGCTTTCTTT. Its translation is CASSGGGAANTEAFF.

This clonotype was recorded a few times. The rearrangement links TRBV27 to TRBJ1-5; possible D gene TRBD1, 5 bases. The V and J ends lost 3 bases and 5 bases respectively, with 11 bases between them. The CDR3 covers 14 residues. CDR1 is MNHEY, CDR2 SMNVEV, per germline (reference sequence). Here the CDR3 reads CASSFTGSDQPQHF. CDR3 bases: TGTGCCAGCAGTTTTACAGGAAGCGATCAGCCCCAGCATTTT.

The chain has TRBV12-5 and TRBJ2-2; D possibly corresponds to TRBD1 (6 bases). The CDR3 sequence is 14 residues long. Germline V gene lookup returns CDR1 LGHNT and CDR2 FRNRAP. With 1 base removed from V and 6 bases from J, the gap between germline ends came to 9 bases. CDR3 DNA: TGTGCTAGTGGTTTGGGTTGGGGGCCCGGGGAGCTGTTTTTT. Amino acids: CASGLGWGPGELFF.

This rearrangement joins TRBV29-1 to TRBJ1-1; 7 bases agree with TRBD1. This CDR3 contains 11 residues. Unmatched junction bases numbered 12, after V lost 8 bases and J lost 12 bases. Germline V lookup: CDR1 SQVTM, CDR2 ANQGSEA. CDR3 nucleotides: TGCAGCACCCGGACAGGTGGAGAGTCTTTCTTT. It is translated as CSTRTGGESFF.

This clonotype was observed at least ten times. V gene TRBV9 combines with J gene TRBJ2-2, with 10 nucleotides matching TRBD1. CDR3 length: 14 residues. V dropped 6 bases and J dropped 5; count of bases not matched to a gene: 4. From germline, CDR1 is SGDLS and CDR2 YYNGEE. The DNA of the CDR3 is TGTGCCAGCAAGGGACAGGGGATAACCGGGGAGCTGTTTTTT. Protein product: CASKGQGITGELFF.

This clonotype has a count of ten or more. The chain links TRBV9 to TRBJ1-1; the D gene is possibly TRBD1 (5 bases). The germline gives CDR1 SGDLS, CDR2 YYNGEE. V was shortened by 7 bases and J by 3 bases, with 13 bases between the two germline ends. The CDR3 length is 13 residues. CDR3 DNA sequence: TGTGCCAGCGGGGTTGGAGGGGACACTGAAGCTTTCTTT. Translating it yields CASGVGGDTEAFF.

At least ten counts were recorded for this clonotype. The CDR3 reads CASCLCGNGDYGYTF. The CDR3 region has the DNA TGTGCCAGCTGCCTATGCGGAAACGGTGACTATGGCTACACCTTC. V is TRBV6-1 and J is TRBJ1-2, with D hard to call. This CDR3 has 15 residues. Germline-derived CDR1 and CDR2 are MNHNS and SASEGT. V was trimmed by 8 bases and J by 3 bases, leaving 19 bases between them.

With respect to this clonotype: At one of its ends the junction is not consistent with the germline gene, which may arise from a read error. The genes are TRBV24-1 and TRBJ2-3; TRBD2 matches at 14 bases. The CDR3 length is 14 residues. Germline loops: CDR1 KGHDR, CDR2 SFDVKD. CDR3 bases: TGTGCCACCAGTCTTGGACTAGCGGGAGGTGAGCAGTACTTT. This encodes CATSLGLAGGEQYF.

This clonotype was observed at least ten times. V is TRBV29-1 and J is TRBJ1-2; a possible D gene is TRBD1 (6 bases). The V end lost 0 bases, the J end lost 5 bases, and 10 bases lay between the germline ends. The CDR3 extends over 13 amino acids. Per germline, CDR1 SQVTM and CDR2 ANQGSEA. The CDR3 here is CSVEEQGQYGYTF. The CDR3 nucleotides are TGCAGCGTTGAAGAACAGGGACAATATGGCTACACCTTC.

This clonotype was detected ten times or more. The chain employs TRBV10-3 and TRBJ2-7; 8 nucleotides agree with TRBD2. J gave up 1 base and V 10 bases, and 9 bases lay outside the gene matches. CDR1 ENHRY and CDR2 SYGVKD come from the germline V gene. This CDR3 has 14 amino acids. In DNA, the CDR3 is TGTGCCAGCGGTACTAGCGGTTTATCCTACGAGCAGTACTTC. Its translation: CASGTSGLSYEQYF.

V usage is TRBV19 and J usage is TRBJ1-1, with D possibly being TRBD1 (5 bases). Between the trimmed V and J ends, which lost 5 bases and 5 bases, there was a span of 9 bases. The CDR3 is made up of 12 amino acids. Per the germline V gene, CDR1 is LNHDA and CDR2 is SQIVND (reference sequence). The CDR3 DNA is TGTGCCAGTAGTGTGTGGGGGACTGAAGCTTTCTTT. Amino acids: CASSVWGTEAFF.

The chain employs TRBV20-1 and TRBJ1-6; no clear D. The V end was cut by 5 bases, the J end by 7 bases, with 9 bases between. The germline gives CDR1 DFQATT, CDR2 SNEGSKA (reference sequence). The CDR3 totals 12 residues. The CDR3 DNA sequence: TGCAGTGCTCGGGGAGAGAATTCACCCCTCCACTTT. Residues: CSARGENSPLHF.

This clonotype was counted at least ten times. The chain joins TRBV10-1 to TRBJ2-1; D is possibly TRBD2 (5 bases). V was trimmed by 3 bases and J by 9 bases, leaving 15 bases between them. Germline V gene lookup returns CDR1 WNHNN and CDR2 SYGVQD (reference sequence). The CDR3 is 14 residues long. CDR3 residues: CASSDPSEVGEQFF. The CDR3, as DNA: TGCGCCAGCAGTGACCCGTCGGAGGTTGGTGAGCAGTTCTTC.

The chain joins TRBV14 to TRBJ1-6; D is uncertain. The germline V and J ends were trimmed by 1 base and 6 bases, with 7 bases remaining between them. The germline CDR1 and CDR2 sequences are SGHDN and FVKESK. The CDR3 runs to 14 residues. The CDR3 region has the DNA TGTGCCAGCAGCCAAGGCGGTACTAATTCACCCCTCCACTTT. Amino acid sequence: CASSQGGTNSPLHF.

The chain couples TRBV9 to TRBJ2-3; D might be TRBD2 (5 bases). Germline lookup yields CDR1 SGDLS and CDR2 YYNGEE. The CDR3 consists of 12 residues. The V gene lost 3 bases and the J gene lost 6 bases, with 8 bases spanning the gap. This CDR3 reads CASSAAGDTQYF. The CDR3 nucleotides are TGTGCCAGCAGCGCCGCGGGTGATACGCAGTATTTT.

This rearrangement joins TRBV25-1 to TRBJ1-1, with unresolved D. Between the trimmed V and J ends, which lost 6 bases and 6 bases, there was a span of 11 bases. Germline assignment: CDR1 MGHDK and CDR2 SYGVNS. There are 12 residues in the CDR3. In nucleotides, the CDR3 is TGTGCCAGCAGAGGAAGGGTAGCTGAAGCTTTCTTT. This gives the protein CASRGRVAEAFF.

This chain connects TRBV20-1 to TRBJ2-7; D gene ambiguous. Trimming took off 4 bases at V and 0 bases at J, with 13 bases between the two ends. The germline V gene has CDR1 DFQATT and CDR2 SNEGSKA (reference sequence). The length of the CDR3 is 14 residues. For the CDR3, the DNA is TGCAGTGCTAAAGAGCTCGACGTCTCCTACGAGCAGTACTTC. The encoded protein is CSAKELDVSYEQYF.

This clonotype was observed at least ten times. The V call is TRBV19, the J call TRBJ1-2; 11 bases are a match to TRBD1. V lost 2 bases, J lost 4 bases, and 6 bases stayed unmatched. CDR1 and CDR2 (germline): LNHDA, SQIVND (reference sequence). The CDR3 runs to 16 residues. CDR3 nucleotide sequence: TGTGCCAGTAGTATACGGGATGGACAGGGGGCCTATGGCTACACCTTC. Translated, it gives CASSIRDGQGAYGYTF.

This clonotype was recorded once. The rearrangement links TRBV7-9 to TRBJ1-2, with D uncertain. Deletions cut 7 bases from V and 0 bases from J, with 12 bases between. CDR3 length: 14 residues. Germline CDR1 reads SEHNR; CDR2 reads FQNEAQ (reference sequence). The CDR3: CASKGTAANYGYTF. CDR3 coding DNA: TGTGCCAGCAAGGGAACAGCTGCTAACTATGGCTACACCTTC.

The table lists this clonotype with a count of one. This CDR3 is CASSPPPGTGRYEQYF. The CDR3 DNA reads as TGTGCCAGCAGTCCACCCCCCGGGACAGGTCGCTACGAGCAGTACTTC. The rearrangement uses TRBV25-1 and TRBJ2-7; 8 positions agree with TRBD1. Trimming removed 5 bases from V and 3 bases from J; junction bases left unmatched: 12. The length of the CDR3 is 16 residues. CDR1 and CDR2 (germline): MGHDK, SYGVNS.

This chain joins TRBV2 and TRBJ2-1; TRBD1 might be the D (6 bases). The CDR3 covers 15 residues. The V and J ends lost 1 base and 5 bases respectively, with 12 bases between them. From germline, CDR1 is SNHLY and CDR2 FYNNEI. The CDR3 nucleotides are TGTGCCAGCAGTGAAGGGACAGAGGCCCACAATGAGCAGTTCTTC. This gives the protein CASSEGTEAHNEQFF.

This chain links TRBV2 with TRBJ1-5; tentative D call: TRBD1 (5 bases). Germline V gene lookup returns CDR1 SNHLY and CDR2 FYNNEI. This CDR3 has 15 residues. Trimming pared 8 bases from V and 8 bases from J, leaving 22 bases between. The CDR3: CASALGTGGFEPQHF. The CDR3 DNA reads as TGTGCCAGCGCCTTGGGGACTGGCGGCTTTGAGCCCCAGCATTTT. Full variable domain (remainder filled in from reference TRBV2 and TRBJ1-5): EPEVTQTPSHQVTQMGQEVILRCVPISNHLYFYWYRQILGQKVEFLVSFYNNEISEKSEIFDDQFSVERPDGSNFTLKIRSTKLEDSAMYFCASALGTGGFEPQHFGDGTRLSIL.

The CDR3 coding sequence is TGTGCCAGCAGTTTAGGTACCTCTGGAAACACCATATATTTT. Residues: CASSLGTSGNTIYF. V gene TRBV28 combines with J gene TRBJ1-3; D unclear. CDR1 is MDHEN, CDR2 SYDVKM, per germline. The V end lost 2 bases, the J end lost 0 bases, and 5 bases lay between the germline ends. CDR3 length: 14 residues.

This clonotype was seen repeatedly, ten times or more. V gene TRBV19 combines with J gene TRBJ1-2; perhaps TRBD1 as D (6 bases). The CDR3 covers 15 residues. Trimming removed 5 bases from V and 4 bases from J, with 17 bases in between. Germline V gene sequence: CDR1 LNHDA, CDR2 SQIVND (reference sequence). CDR3 amino acids: CASSYLGDTIYGYTF. The CDR3 DNA reads TGTGCCAGTAGTTACCTTGGGGACACCATCTATGGCTACACCTTC.

This clonotype was counted at least ten times. V usage is TRBV20-1 and J usage is TRBJ1-1; D possibly corresponds to TRBD1 (5 bases). Germline lookup yields CDR1 DFQATT and CDR2 SNEGSKA (reference sequence). The CDR3 consists of 11 residues. V dropped 3 bases and J dropped 8 bases, with 10 bases sitting between them. The CDR3 spells CSAREGPEAFF. Written as DNA, the CDR3 is TGCAGTGCTAGGGAGGGACCCGAAGCTTTCTTT.

In this sample, this clonotype turned up many times. The chain couples TRBV7-9 to TRBJ2-3; D is possibly TRBD2 (5 bases). Germline CDR1 is SEHNR and CDR2 is FQNEAQ (reference sequence). Trimming pared 1 base from V and 0 bases from J, leaving 8 bases between. There are 15 residues in the CDR3. The CDR3 loop is CASSLGEKSTDTQYF. The CDR3 DNA sequence: TGTGCCAGCAGCTTAGGGGAGAAAAGCACAGATACGCAGTATTTT.

This chain uses TRBV10-1 with TRBJ2-3, with a weak D call TRBD2 (6 bases). This CDR3 has 14 amino acids. With 2 bases removed from V and 6 bases from J, the gap between germline ends came to 12 bases. Germline V gives CDR1 WNHNN, CDR2 SYGVQD (reference sequence). The CDR3 DNA follows: TGCGCCAGCAGTGAGGGGGACTCCGGGGATACGCAGTATTTT. Protein: CASSEGDSGDTQYF.